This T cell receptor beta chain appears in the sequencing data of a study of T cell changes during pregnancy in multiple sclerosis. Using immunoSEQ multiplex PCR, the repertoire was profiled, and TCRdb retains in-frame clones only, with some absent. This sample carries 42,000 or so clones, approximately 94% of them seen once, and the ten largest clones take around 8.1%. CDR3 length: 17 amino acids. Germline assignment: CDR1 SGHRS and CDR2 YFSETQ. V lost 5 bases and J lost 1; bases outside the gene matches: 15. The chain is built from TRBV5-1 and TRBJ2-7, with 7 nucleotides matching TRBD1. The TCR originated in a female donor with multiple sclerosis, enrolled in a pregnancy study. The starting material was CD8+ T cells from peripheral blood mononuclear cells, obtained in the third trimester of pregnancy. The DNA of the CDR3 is TGCGCCAGCAGTACAACAGGGGTCCTTTCTTTTTCCTACGAGCAGTACTTC. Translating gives CASSTTGVLSFSYEQYF.